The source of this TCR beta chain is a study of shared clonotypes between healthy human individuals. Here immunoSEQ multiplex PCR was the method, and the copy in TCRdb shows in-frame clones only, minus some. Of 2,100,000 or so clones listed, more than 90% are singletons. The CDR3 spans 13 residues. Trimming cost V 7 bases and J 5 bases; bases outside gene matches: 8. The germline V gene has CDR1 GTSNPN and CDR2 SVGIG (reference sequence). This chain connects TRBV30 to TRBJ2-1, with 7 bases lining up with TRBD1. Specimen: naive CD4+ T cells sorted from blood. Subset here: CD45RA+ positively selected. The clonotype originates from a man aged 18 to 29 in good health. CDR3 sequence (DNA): TGTGCCTCCACAGGGGCGTCTGACAATGAGCAGTTCTTC. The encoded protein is CASTGASDNEQFF.